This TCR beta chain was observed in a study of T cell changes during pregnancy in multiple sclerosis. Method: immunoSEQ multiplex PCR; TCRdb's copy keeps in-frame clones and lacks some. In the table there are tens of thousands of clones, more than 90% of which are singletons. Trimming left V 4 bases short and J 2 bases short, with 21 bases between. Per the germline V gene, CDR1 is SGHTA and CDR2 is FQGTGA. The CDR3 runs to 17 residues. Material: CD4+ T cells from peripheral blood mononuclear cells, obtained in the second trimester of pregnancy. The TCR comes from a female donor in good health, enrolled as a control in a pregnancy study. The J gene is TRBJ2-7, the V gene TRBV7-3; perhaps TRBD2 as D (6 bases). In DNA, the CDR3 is TGTGCCAGCAGCTACAAGCCGGTGGGACTCCATCCCTACGAGCAGTACTTC. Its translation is CASSYKPVGLHPYEQYF.